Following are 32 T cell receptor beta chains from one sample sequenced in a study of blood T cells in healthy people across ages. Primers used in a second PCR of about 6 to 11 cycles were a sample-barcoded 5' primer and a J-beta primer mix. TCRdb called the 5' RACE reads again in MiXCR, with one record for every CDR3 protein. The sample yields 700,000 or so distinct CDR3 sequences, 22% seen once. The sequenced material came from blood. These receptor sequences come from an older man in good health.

CDR3 sequence: CASSLEVVGTDTQYF. The CDR3 nucleotides are TGCGCCAGCAGCTTGGAGGTGGTCGGGACAGATACGCAGTATTTT. The V call is TRBV5-1, the J call TRBJ2-3, with unresolved D. This CDR3 has 15 amino acids. V lost 0 bases to trimming and J lost 3 bases, with 11 bases between them. Per germline, CDR1 SGHRS and CDR2 YFSETQ.

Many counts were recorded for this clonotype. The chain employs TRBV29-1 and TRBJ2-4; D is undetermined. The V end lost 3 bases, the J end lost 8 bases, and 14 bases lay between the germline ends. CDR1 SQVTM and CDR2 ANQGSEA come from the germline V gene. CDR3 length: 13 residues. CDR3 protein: CSVDRKGGDIQYF. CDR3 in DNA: TGCAGCGTTGATAGAAAGGGTGGGGACATTCAGTACTTC.

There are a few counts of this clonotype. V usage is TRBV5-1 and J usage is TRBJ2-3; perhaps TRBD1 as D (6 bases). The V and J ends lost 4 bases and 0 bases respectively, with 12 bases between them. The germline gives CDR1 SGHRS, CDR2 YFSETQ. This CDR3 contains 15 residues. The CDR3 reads CASSVPGHSTDTQYF. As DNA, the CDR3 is TGCGCCAGCAGCGTGCCGGGACACAGCACAGATACGCAGTATTTT.

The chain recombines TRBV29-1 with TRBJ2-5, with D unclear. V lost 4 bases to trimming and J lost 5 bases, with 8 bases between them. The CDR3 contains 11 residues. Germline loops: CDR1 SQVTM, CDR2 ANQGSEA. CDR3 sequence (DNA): TGCAGCGTTGCTGGAATGGAGACCCAGTACTTC. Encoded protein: CSVAGMETQYF.

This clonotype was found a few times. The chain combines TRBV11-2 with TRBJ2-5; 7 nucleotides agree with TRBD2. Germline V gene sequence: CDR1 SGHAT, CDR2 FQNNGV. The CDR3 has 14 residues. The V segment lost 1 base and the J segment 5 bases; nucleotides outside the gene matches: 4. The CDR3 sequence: CASSLGGGIETQYF. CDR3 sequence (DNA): TGTGCCAGCAGCTTAGGCGGGGGAATTGAGACCCAGTACTTC.

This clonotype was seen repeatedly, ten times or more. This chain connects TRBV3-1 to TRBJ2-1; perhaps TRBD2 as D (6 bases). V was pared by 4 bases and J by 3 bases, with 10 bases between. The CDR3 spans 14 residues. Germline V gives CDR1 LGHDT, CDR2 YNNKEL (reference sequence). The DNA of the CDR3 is TGTGCCAGCAGCCTCGGGACTGGCTACAATGAGCAGTTCTTC. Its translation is CASSLGTGYNEQFF.

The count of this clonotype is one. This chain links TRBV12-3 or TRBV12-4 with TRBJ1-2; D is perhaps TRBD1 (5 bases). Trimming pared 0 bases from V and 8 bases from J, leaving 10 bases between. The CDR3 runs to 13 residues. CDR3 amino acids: CASSLAGGSGYTF. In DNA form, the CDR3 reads TGTGCCAGCAGTTTAGCGGGGGGTTCGGGCTACACCTTC.

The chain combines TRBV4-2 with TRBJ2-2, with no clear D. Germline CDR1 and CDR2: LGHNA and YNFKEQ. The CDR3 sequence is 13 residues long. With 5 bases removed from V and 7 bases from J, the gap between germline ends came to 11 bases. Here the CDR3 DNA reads TGTGCCAGCAGCTCGGGCGGTTTCGGGGAGCTGTTTTTT. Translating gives CASSSGGFGELFF.

The CDR3 DNA sequence: TGCGCCAGCAGCTTGGAAGTACTAGCGGGGGGTGTGGCAGATACGCAGTATTTT. Translated, it gives CASSLEVLAGGVADTQYF. The V and J genes are TRBV5-1 and TRBJ2-3; 12 positions match TRBD2. V gave up 0 bases and J gave up 4 bases; unmatched junction bases: 9. This CDR3 region has 18 residues. In germline, CDR1 is SGHRS, CDR2 YFSETQ.

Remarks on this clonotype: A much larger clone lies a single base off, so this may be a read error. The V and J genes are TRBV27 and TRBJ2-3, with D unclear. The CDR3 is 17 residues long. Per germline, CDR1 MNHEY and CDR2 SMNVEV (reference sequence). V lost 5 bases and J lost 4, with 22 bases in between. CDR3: CASSIPRGGGLADTQYF. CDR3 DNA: TGTGCCAGCAGTATTCCGCGAGGTGGTGGGTTGGCAGATACGCAGTATTTT.

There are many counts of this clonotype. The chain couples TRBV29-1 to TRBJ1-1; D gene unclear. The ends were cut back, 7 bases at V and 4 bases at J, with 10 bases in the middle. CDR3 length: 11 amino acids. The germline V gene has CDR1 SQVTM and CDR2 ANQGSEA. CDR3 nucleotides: TGCAGCGCCCGGGCTTCCACTGAAGCTTTCTTT. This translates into CSARASTEAFF.

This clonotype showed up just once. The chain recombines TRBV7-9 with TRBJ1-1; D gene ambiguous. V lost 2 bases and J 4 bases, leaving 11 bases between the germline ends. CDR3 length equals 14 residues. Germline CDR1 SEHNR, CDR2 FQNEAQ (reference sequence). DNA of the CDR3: TGTGCCAGCAGCTTACCAATTCATGCCACTGAAGCTTTCTTT. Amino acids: CASSLPIHATEAFF. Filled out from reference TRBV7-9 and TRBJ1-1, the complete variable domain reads DTGVSQNPRHKITKRGQNVTFRCDPISEHNRLYWYRQTLGQGPEFLTYFQNEAQLEKSRLLSDRFSAERPKGSFSTLEIQRTEQGDSAMYLCASSLPIHATEAFFGQGTRLTVV.

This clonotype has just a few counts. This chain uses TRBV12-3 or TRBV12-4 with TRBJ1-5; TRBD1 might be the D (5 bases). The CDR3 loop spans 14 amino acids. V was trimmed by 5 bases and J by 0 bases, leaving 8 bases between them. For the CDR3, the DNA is TGTGCCAGCAGTCAGGGTTATAGCAATCAGCCCCAGCATTTT. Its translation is CASSQGYSNQPQHF.

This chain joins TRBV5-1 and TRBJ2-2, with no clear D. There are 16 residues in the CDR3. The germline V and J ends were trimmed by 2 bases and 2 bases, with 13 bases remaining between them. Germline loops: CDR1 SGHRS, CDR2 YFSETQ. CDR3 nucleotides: TGCGCCAGCAGCTTCGACGGAGCAGTCAACACCGGGGAGCTGTTTTTT. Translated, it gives CASSFDGAVNTGELFF.

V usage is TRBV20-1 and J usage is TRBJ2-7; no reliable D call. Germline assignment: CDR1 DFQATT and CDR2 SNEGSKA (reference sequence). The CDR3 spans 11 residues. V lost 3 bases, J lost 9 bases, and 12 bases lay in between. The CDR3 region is CSASNIVGQYF. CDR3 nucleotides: TGCAGTGCTAGTAATATAGTCGGGCAGTACTTC.

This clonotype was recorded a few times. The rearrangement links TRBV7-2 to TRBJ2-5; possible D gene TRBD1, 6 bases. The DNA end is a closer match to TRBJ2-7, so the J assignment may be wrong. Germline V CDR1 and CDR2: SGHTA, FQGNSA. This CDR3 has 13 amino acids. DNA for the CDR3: TGTGCCAGCAGCTTAAACAGGGATTCCGAGCAGTACGTC. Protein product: CASSLNRDSEQYV.

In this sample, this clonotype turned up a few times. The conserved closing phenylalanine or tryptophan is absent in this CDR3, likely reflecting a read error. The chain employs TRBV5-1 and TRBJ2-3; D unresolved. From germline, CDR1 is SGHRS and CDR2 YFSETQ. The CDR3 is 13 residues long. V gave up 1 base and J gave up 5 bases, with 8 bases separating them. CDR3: CASSLSVGDTQYL. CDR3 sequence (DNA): TGCGCCAGCAGCTTGAGTGTGGGAGATACGCAGTATCTT.

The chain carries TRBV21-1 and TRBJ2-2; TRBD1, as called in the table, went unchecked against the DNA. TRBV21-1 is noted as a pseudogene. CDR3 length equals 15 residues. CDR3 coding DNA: TGTGCCAGCAGCAACTGGGACATTGGCACCGGGGAGCTGTTTTTT. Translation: CASSNWDIGTGELFF.

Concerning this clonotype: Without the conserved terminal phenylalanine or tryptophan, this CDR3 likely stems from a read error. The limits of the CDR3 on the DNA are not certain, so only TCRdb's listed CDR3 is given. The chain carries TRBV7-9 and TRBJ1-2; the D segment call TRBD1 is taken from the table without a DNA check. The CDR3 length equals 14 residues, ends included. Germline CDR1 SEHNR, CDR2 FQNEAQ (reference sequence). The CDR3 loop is CASSLVDRDNGHTL.

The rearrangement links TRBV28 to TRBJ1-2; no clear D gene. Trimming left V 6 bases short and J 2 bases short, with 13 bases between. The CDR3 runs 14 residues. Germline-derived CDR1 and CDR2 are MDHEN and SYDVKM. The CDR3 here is CASRPHTRNYGYTF. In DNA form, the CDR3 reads TGTGCCAGCAGGCCCCATACGAGGAACTATGGCTACACCTTC.

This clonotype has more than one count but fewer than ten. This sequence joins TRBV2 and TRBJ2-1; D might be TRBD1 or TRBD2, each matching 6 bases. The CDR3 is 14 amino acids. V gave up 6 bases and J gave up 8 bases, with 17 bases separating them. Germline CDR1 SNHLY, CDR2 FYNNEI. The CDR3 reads CASSVQVRGDEQFF. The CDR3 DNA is TGTGCCAGCAGCGTACAGGTTAGGGGGGATGAGCAGTTCTTC.

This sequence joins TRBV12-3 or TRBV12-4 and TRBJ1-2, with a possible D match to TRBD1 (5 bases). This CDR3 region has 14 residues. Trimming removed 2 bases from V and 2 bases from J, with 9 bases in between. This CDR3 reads CASSLYEGNYGYTF. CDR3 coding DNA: TGTGCCAGCAGTTTATACGAGGGGAACTATGGCTACACCTTC.

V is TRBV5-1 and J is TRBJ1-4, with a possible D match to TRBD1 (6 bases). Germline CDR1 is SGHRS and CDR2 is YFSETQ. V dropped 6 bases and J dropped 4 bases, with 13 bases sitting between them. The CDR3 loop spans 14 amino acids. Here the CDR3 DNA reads TGCGCCAGCACCCCGGGAGGGGGTAATGAAAAACTGTTTTTT. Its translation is CASTPGGGNEKLFF.

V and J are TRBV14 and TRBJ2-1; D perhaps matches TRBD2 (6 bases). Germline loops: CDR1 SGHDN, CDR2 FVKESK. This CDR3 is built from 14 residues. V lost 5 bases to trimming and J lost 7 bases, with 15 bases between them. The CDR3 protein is CASSVLGTHNEQFF. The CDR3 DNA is TGTGCCAGCAGCGTTTTAGGGACTCATAATGAGCAGTTCTTC.

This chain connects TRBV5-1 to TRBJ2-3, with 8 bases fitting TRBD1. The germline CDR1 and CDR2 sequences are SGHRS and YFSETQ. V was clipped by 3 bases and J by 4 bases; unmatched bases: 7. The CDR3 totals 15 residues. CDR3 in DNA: TGCGCCAGCAGCTATTCGGGACAGGCTCCAGATACGCAGTATTTT. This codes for CASSYSGQAPDTQYF.

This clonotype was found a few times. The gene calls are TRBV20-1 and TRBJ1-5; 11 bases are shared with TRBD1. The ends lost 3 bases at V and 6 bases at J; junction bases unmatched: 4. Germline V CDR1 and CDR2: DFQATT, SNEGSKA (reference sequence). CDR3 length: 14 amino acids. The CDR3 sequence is CSASAGTGGQPQHF. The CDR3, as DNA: TGCAGTGCTAGCGCCGGGACAGGGGGTCAGCCCCAGCATTTT.

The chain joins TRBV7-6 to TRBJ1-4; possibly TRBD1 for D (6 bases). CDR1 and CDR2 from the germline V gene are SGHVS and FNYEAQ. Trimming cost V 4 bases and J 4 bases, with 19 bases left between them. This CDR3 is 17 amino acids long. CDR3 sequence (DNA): TGTGCCAGCAGCTCAGGAGTATCAGGGGCGCATAATGAAAAACTGTTTTTT. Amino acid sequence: CASSSGVSGAHNEKLFF.

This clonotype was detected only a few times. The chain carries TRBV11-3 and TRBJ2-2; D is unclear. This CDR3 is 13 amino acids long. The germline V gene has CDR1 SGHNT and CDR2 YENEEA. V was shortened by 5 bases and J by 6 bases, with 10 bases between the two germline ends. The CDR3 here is CASSIGVPGELFF. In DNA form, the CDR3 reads TGTGCCAGCAGCATCGGAGTCCCCGGGGAGCTGTTTTTT. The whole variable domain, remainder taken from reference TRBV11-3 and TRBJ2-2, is EAGVVQSPRYKIIEKKQPVAFWCNPISGHNTLYWYLQNLGQGPELLIRYENEEAVDDSQLPKDRFSAERLKGVDSTLKIQPAELGDSAVYLCASSIGVPGELFFGEGSRLTVL.

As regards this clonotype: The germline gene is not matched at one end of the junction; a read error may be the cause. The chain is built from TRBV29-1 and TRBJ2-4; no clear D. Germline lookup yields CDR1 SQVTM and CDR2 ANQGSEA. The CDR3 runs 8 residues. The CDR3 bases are TGCAGCGTTGAGTCTGGAGACTTC. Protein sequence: CSVESGDF.

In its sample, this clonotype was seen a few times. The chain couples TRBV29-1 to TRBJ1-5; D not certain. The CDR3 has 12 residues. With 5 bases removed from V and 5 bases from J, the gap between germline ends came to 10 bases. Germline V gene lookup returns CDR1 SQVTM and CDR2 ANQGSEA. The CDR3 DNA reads TGCAGCGTTAGTCAGTTAGATCAGCCCCAGCATTTT. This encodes CSVSQLDQPQHF.

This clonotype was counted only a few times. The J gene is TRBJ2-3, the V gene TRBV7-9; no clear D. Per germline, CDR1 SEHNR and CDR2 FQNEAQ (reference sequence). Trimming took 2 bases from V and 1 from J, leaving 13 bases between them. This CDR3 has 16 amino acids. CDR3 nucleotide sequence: TGTGCCAGCAGCTTAACAGCCACCCGAGGCACAGATACGCAGTATTTT. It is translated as CASSLTATRGTDTQYF.

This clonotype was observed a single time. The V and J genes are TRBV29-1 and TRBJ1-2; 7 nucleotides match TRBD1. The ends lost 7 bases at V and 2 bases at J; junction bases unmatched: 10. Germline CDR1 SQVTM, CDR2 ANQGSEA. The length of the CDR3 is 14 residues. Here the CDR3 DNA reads TGCAGCGCTGTAATCGAGGGGGCGAACTATGGCTACACCTTC. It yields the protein CSAVIEGANYGYTF. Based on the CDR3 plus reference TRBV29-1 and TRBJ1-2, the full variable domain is SAVISQKPSRDICQRGTSLTIQCQVDSQVTMMFWYRQQPGQSLTLIATANQGSEATYESGFVIDKFPISRPNLTFSTLTVSNMSPEDSSIYLCSAVIEGANYGYTFGSGTRLTVV.